The 7 T cell receptor beta chains reported below all come from one sample, sequenced in a study of T-cell memory formation after mild COVID-19. TCRdb passed the 5' RACE reads through MiXCR, listing each CDR3 protein once. The table includes about 270,000 distinct CDR3 sequences, 15% detected once. Sample: PBMCs or a T cell subset sorted from them (not recorded which). The receptors here all came from an adult woman who had mild COVID-19 (a few samples of this study predate the infection). Cell type and time point are not known.

This clonotype was seen a few times. The genes are TRBV29-1 and TRBJ2-1; 8 positions agree with TRBD2. This CDR3 has 14 residues. Losses at the gene ends were 6 bases for V and 0 bases for J; bases not matched to a gene: 4. Per the germline V gene, CDR1 is SQVTM and CDR2 is ANQGSEA. CDR3 DNA sequence: TGCAGCGTCGGGGGGGGGAACTCCTACAATGAGCAGTTCTTC. Residues: CSVGGGNSYNEQFF.

This chain joins TRBV4-1 and TRBJ2-7; 7 nucleotides match TRBD1. V dropped 1 base and J dropped 6; count of bases not matched to a gene: 9. This CDR3 is 15 amino acids long. Germline V gene data show CDR1 as MGHRA and CDR2 as YSYEKL. In nucleotides, the CDR3 is TGCGCCAGCAGCCAAGTTGCCGGGACAGCCCGCGAGCAGTACTTC. Its protein product is CASSQVAGTAREQYF.

The V and J genes are TRBV7-2 and TRBJ2-5; no clear D gene. Germline V CDR1 and CDR2: SGHTA, FQGNSA. The CDR3 extends over 15 amino acids. V was shortened by 2 bases and J by 0 bases, with 10 bases between the two germline ends. CDR3 region: CASSLRSWYQETQYF. CDR3 DNA: TGTGCCAGCAGCTTAAGGTCGTGGTACCAAGAGACCCAGTACTTC.

This clonotype was counted between two and nine times. The gene calls are TRBV12-3 or TRBV12-4 and TRBJ2-1, with 8 bases aligning to TRBD2. The ends lost 6 bases at V and 2 bases at J; junction bases unmatched: 6. CDR3 length equals 15 residues. The CDR3 sequence is CASRITSGTYNEQFF. As DNA, the CDR3 is TGTGCCAGCAGGATTACTAGCGGCACCTACAATGAGCAGTTCTTC.

This clonotype has a handful of counts. The rearrangement uses TRBV20-1 and TRBJ2-7, with 12 bases fitting TRBD1. V gave up 2 bases and J gave up 7 bases; unmatched junction bases: 9. The V gene's germline CDR1 is DFQATT and CDR2 SNEGSKA (reference sequence). CDR3 length: 15 residues. The DNA for the CDR3 is TGCAGTGCTAGACTCCGGGGACAGGGGGCACGTGAGCAGTACTTC. Translated, it gives CSARLRGQGAREQYF.

The table lists this clonotype with many counts. This chain connects TRBV9 to TRBJ2-1, with 7 bases lining up with TRBD2. This CDR3 is built from 15 residues. The V gene end was trimmed by 4 bases and the J gene end by 5 bases; junction bases not matched to a gene: 9. Germline V lookup: CDR1 SGDLS, CDR2 YYNGEE. The CDR3 loop reads CASSLTGGRDNEQFF. CDR3 DNA: TGTGCCAGCAGCCTCACTGGCGGGAGAGACAATGAGCAGTTCTTC.

The V gene is TRBV29-1, the J gene TRBJ1-3; D remains ambiguous. Trimming pared 7 bases from V and 0 bases from J, leaving 13 bases between. The germline V gene encodes CDR1 SQVTM and CDR2 ANQGSEA. CDR3 length: 14 residues. As DNA, the CDR3 is TGCAGCGCCGCGGCGGTTAACTCTGGAAACACCATATATTTT. It yields the protein CSAAAVNSGNTIYF. Based on the CDR3 plus reference TRBV29-1 and TRBJ1-3, the full variable domain is SAVISQKPSRDICQRGTSLTIQCQVDSQVTMMFWYRQQPGQSLTLIATANQGSEATYESGFVIDKFPISRPNLTFSTLTVSNMSPEDSSIYLCSAAAVNSGNTIYFGEGSWLTVV.